The 31 T cell receptor beta chains in this list originate from one sample, sequenced in a study of CD8 T cells in Susac syndrome. Reverse transcription of roughly 0.5 to 1 ug RNA was carried out with random hexamers. One entry per CDR3 protein results from TCRdb running MiXCR on the immunoSEQ multiplex PCR reads. The sample consists of more than 200,000 distinct CDR3 sequences, 80% to 95% of them appearing once. Sequenced material: CD8+ T cells from PBMCs. All receptors come from a human donor with multiple sclerosis.

The chain uses TRBV25-1 and TRBJ2-7; D unresolved. The CDR3 spans 12 residues. Germline values: CDR1 MGHDK, CDR2 SYGVNS. V dropped 4 bases and J dropped 2 bases, with 6 bases sitting between them. CDR3 in amino acids: CASSASPYEQYF. DNA for the CDR3: TGTGCCAGCAGTGCCTCCCCCTACGAGCAGTACTTC.

V gene TRBV20-1 combines with J gene TRBJ2-5; D perhaps matches TRBD2 (7 bases). Germline V lookup: CDR1 DFQATT, CDR2 SNEGSKA (reference sequence). Trimming pared 0 bases from V and 9 bases from J, leaving 17 bases between. The CDR3 sequence is 14 residues long. This CDR3 reads CSARDLGGGPAQYF. The DNA for the CDR3 is TGCAGTGCTAGAGATCTAGGGGGGGGGCCGGCCCAGTACTTC.

V gene TRBV6-5 combines with J gene TRBJ2-3; 7 bases are a match to TRBD2. The CDR3 loop spans 13 amino acids. J gave up 9 bases and V 0 bases, and 3 bases lay outside the gene matches. CDR1 is MNHEY, CDR2 SVGAGI, per germline. In DNA form, the CDR3 reads TGTGCCAGCAGTTACTCCAGCGGGACGACGCAGTATTTT. Translation: CASSYSSGTTQYF.

This chain connects TRBV7-9 to TRBJ1-2; D is perhaps TRBD1 (5 bases). The CDR3 sequence is 17 residues long. V lost 4 bases to trimming and J lost 2 bases, with 20 bases between them. Per the germline V gene, CDR1 is SEHNR and CDR2 is FQNEAQ (reference sequence). The CDR3 here is CASSSPPLGTENYGYTF. For the CDR3, the DNA is TGTGCCAGCAGCTCCCCCCCCCTCGGGACGGAGAACTATGGCTACACCTTC.

The chain combines TRBV3-1 with TRBJ2-5; D may be TRBD1 (6 bases). Per the germline V gene, CDR1 is LGHDT and CDR2 is YNNKEL (reference sequence). V gave up 4 bases and J gave up 4 bases, with 19 bases separating them. The CDR3 is 16 amino acids. The CDR3, as DNA: TGTGCCAGCAGCCCACATGGGGGCAGCGCCTCAGAGACCCAGTACTTC. This codes for CASSPHGGSASETQYF.

This chain links TRBV9 with TRBJ1-2; D ambiguous. CDR3 size: 15 residues. Between the trimmed V and J ends, which lost 3 bases and 0 bases, there was a span of 12 bases. Per germline, CDR1 SGDLS and CDR2 YYNGEE. CDR3 nucleotides: TGTGCCAGCAGCGAGGATTTGGGAGCTAACTATGGCTACACCTTC. Amino acid sequence: CASSEDLGANYGYTF.

The chain couples TRBV29-1 to TRBJ2-7, with 7 bases lining up with TRBD1. The CDR3 length is 16 residues. Looked up from germline, CDR1 is SQVTM and CDR2 is ANQGSEA. Trimming at V came to 0 bases and at J to 3 bases, leaving 11 bases not matched to a gene. The CDR3 loop is CSVEDRTGPSLYEQYF. The CDR3 bases are TGCAGCGTTGAAGACCGGACAGGCCCTTCCCTCTACGAGCAGTACTTC.

This chain joins TRBV5-6 and TRBJ1-3; no clear D. Trimming left V 0 bases short and J 10 bases short, with 5 bases between. The CDR3 runs to 11 residues. In germline, CDR1 is SGHDT, CDR2 YYEEEE. CDR3 DNA sequence: TGTGCCAGCAGCTTGGACAGTACCATATATTTT. Protein product: CASSLDSTIYF.

This rearrangement joins TRBV14 to TRBJ1-2, with D perhaps TRBD1 (6 bases). The CDR3 extends over 13 amino acids. V lost 2 bases and J 4 bases, leaving 8 bases between the germline ends. Germline V gives CDR1 SGHDN, CDR2 FVKESK. Here the CDR3 DNA reads TGTGCCAGCAGCCAATACAGGGCCTATGGCTACACCTTC. Amino acid sequence: CASSQYRAYGYTF.

This chain connects TRBV3-1 to TRBJ2-5, with a possible D match to TRBD2 (6 bases). CDR3 length equals 15 residues. Between the trimmed V and J ends, which lost 0 bases and 5 bases, there was a span of 13 bases. The V gene's germline CDR1 is LGHDT and CDR2 YNNKEL (reference sequence). In DNA form, the CDR3 reads TGTGCCAGCAGCCAAGATTTCTCTGGAGGGGAGACCCAGTACTTC. Amino acid sequence: CASSQDFSGGETQYF.

This clonotype occurred once. The genes are TRBV6-2 or TRBV6-3 and TRBJ1-1; D gene unclear. The CDR3 sequence is 13 residues long. Looked up from germline, CDR1 is MNHEY and CDR2 is SVGEGT. Trimming removed 2 bases at V and 3 bases at J, with 7 bases between. CDR3 bases: TGTGCCAGCAGTTACGGGTTGGACACTGAAGCTTTCTTT. Translating gives CASSYGLDTEAFF.

Remarks on this clonotype: A junction boundary mismatches the germline segment, possibly from a read error. V usage is TRBV11-2 and J usage is TRBJ1-1; TRBD1 matches 7 bases. The germline V gene has CDR1 SGHAT and CDR2 FQNNGV. This CDR3 comprises 12 residues. The CDR3 is CASSTGDMQAFF. CDR3 in DNA: TGTGCCAGCAGCACAGGGGACATGCAAGCCTTCTTT.

The chain couples TRBV4-1 to TRBJ2-7, with TRBD2 matching 7 bases. Trimming at V came to 3 bases and at J to 6 bases, leaving 17 bases not matched to a gene. The CDR3 spans 17 residues. Germline CDR1 and CDR2: MGHRA and YSYEKL. This chain's CDR3 is CASSHNELTGGTTEQYF. The CDR3, as DNA: TGCGCCAGCAGCCACAATGAACTGACCGGGGGGACTACCGAGCAGTACTTC.

This rearrangement joins TRBV12-3 or TRBV12-4 to TRBJ1-1, with a possible D match to TRBD1 (5 bases). The ends were cut back, 6 bases at V and 1 base at J, with 12 bases in the middle. This CDR3 spans 14 amino acids. CDR3 sequence: CASRTDRKNTEAFF. The CDR3 bases are TGTGCCAGCAGGACAGACAGAAAGAACACTGAAGCTTTCTTT.

The chain carries TRBV27 and TRBJ2-7; possible D gene TRBD2, 5 bases. V dropped 7 bases and J dropped 0 bases, with 19 bases sitting between them. The CDR3 totals 16 residues. CDR1 is MNHEY, CDR2 SMNVEV, per germline (reference sequence). CDR3 sequence reads: CASTTNTDSRSYEQYF. CDR3 DNA sequence: TGTGCCAGCACGACCAACACGGACTCACGCTCCTACGAGCAGTACTTC.

The chain links TRBV14 to TRBJ2-1; 7 bases fit TRBD2. With V trimmed by 3 bases and J by 8 bases, 13 bases remained unmatched. The CDR3 runs to 16 residues. Germline CDR1 is SGHDN and CDR2 is FVKESK. CDR3 sequence: CASSHPTSARFDEQFF. CDR3 nucleotide sequence: TGTGCCAGCAGCCACCCAACTAGCGCCCGATTCGATGAGCAGTTCTTC.

This clonotype appeared a few times. This chain joins TRBV6-9 and TRBJ1-2; 9 nucleotides align to TRBD1. The CDR3 loop spans 14 amino acids. Germline CDR1 is MNHGY and CDR2 is SVAAGI. J gave up 2 bases and V 6 bases, and 4 bases lay outside the gene matches. The CDR3 sequence is CASSQGTGNYGYTF. As DNA, the CDR3 is TGTGCCAGCAGCCAGGGGACAGGGAACTATGGCTACACCTTC.

The chain recombines TRBV19 with TRBJ1-1, with a possible D match to TRBD1 (6 bases). Trimming stripped 4 bases from V and 2 bases from J, with 8 bases between. CDR1 LNHDA and CDR2 SQIVND come from the germline V gene (reference sequence). The CDR3 spans 13 residues. CDR3 protein: CASSNRANTEAFF. The CDR3, as DNA: TGTGCCAGTAGTAACAGGGCCAACACTGAAGCTTTCTTT.

The chain carries TRBV29-1 and TRBJ1-2; D possibly corresponds to TRBD1 (6 bases). Germline CDR1 SQVTM, CDR2 ANQGSEA. Trimming removed 1 base at V and 2 bases at J, with 8 bases between. This CDR3 region has 13 residues. The CDR3 here is CSVEGQDNYGYTF. The CDR3 bases are TGCAGCGTTGAAGGACAGGACAACTATGGCTACACCTTC.

The V and J genes are TRBV5-6 and TRBJ2-5; 7 bases align to TRBD1. The germline V gene encodes CDR1 SGHDT and CDR2 YYEEEE. This CDR3 has 15 residues. V lost 3 bases to trimming and J lost 5 bases; unmatched junction nucleotides: 10. CDR3 region: CASSSTPTGWETQYF. The CDR3 nucleotides read TGTGCCAGCAGCTCCACCCCGACAGGGTGGGAGACCCAGTACTTC.

The chain couples TRBV13 to TRBJ2-2; 7 bases line up with TRBD2. Germline V lookup: CDR1 PRHDT, CDR2 FYEKMQ (reference sequence). This CDR3 is 13 amino acids long. V lost 8 bases, J lost 5 bases, and 5 bases stayed unmatched. The DNA of the CDR3 is TGTGCCAGCGGGGGGGGTATGACCGGGGAGCTGTTTTTT. Its protein is CASGGGMTGELFF.

The V and J genes are TRBV24-1 and TRBJ1-1; possibly TRBD1 for D (5 bases). The germline CDR1 and CDR2 sequences are KGHDR and SFDVKD. The CDR3 extends over 17 amino acids. The V gene lost 0 bases and the J gene lost 2 bases, with 15 bases spanning the gap. DNA of the CDR3: TGTGCCACCAGTGATTTGCAGGGATCGGTAGGAAACACTGAAGCTTTCTTT. Amino acids: CATSDLQGSVGNTEAFF.

The chain couples TRBV25-1 to TRBJ2-1, with 9 positions matching TRBD1. CDR1 MGHDK and CDR2 SYGVNS come from the germline V gene. J lost 6 bases, V lost 8 bases, and 8 bases had no gene match. CDR3 length: 14 residues. CDR3: CASGTGQGPNEQFF. The CDR3 DNA is TGTGCCAGCGGAACGGGACAGGGCCCCAATGAGCAGTTCTTC.

This clonotype was seen a single time. The DNA of the CDR3 is TGTGCCAGCAGCTTGGGCAGGGGTAATTCACCCCTCCACTTT. This codes for CASSLGRGNSPLHF. The V gene is TRBV13, the J gene TRBJ1-6, with a tentative D call TRBD1 (6 bases). V was cut by 3 bases and J by 6 bases, with 9 bases left in between. CDR1 and CDR2 (germline): PRHDT, FYEKMQ (reference sequence). This CDR3 spans 14 amino acids.

The V and J genes are TRBV30 and TRBJ2-1; 8 bases align to TRBD1. J lost 5 bases, V lost 4 bases, and 4 bases had no gene match. CDR1 and CDR2 from the germline V gene are GTSNPN and SVGIG (reference sequence). This CDR3 comprises 13 residues. The CDR3 region is CAWTGGYNNEQFF. DNA for the CDR3: TGTGCCTGGACAGGGGGCTATAACAATGAGCAGTTCTTC.

The chain couples TRBV4-3 to TRBJ2-1; D gene unclear. Germline CDR1 is LGHNA and CDR2 is YSLEER. V was pared by 5 bases and J by 8 bases, with 7 bases between. The CDR3 has 11 residues. CDR3 bases: TGCGCCAGCAGCTTCTTGGATGAGCAGTTCTTC. Its translation: CASSFLDEQFF.

This chain connects TRBV2 to TRBJ1-1; D gene ambiguous. Germline V gene sequence: CDR1 SNHLY, CDR2 FYNNEI. The CDR3 has 14 residues. Trimming removed 2 bases from V and 1 base from J, with 8 bases in between. The CDR3 loop is CASSEYSSNTEAFF. Written as DNA, the CDR3 is TGTGCCAGCAGTGAATACTCCTCGAACACTGAAGCTTTCTTT.

The genes are TRBV2 and TRBJ2-5, with 9 bases matching TRBD2. The CDR3 is 15 amino acids. The germline gives CDR1 SNHLY, CDR2 FYNNEI. The V and J ends lost 7 bases and 1 base, in that order; junction bases with no gene match: 7. DNA for the CDR3: TGTGCCAGCATGTTCGCGGGGGGGGTCCAAGAGACCCAGTACTTC. This sequence encodes CASMFAGGVQETQYF.

The chain has TRBV12-3 or TRBV12-4 and TRBJ1-5; D not certain. Trimming cost V 6 bases and J 4 bases, with 4 bases left between them. This CDR3 spans 11 amino acids. The CDR3 region has the DNA TGTGCCAGCAGCTCTAATCAGCCCCAGCATTTT. Translation: CASSSNQPQHF.

The chain joins TRBV9 to TRBJ1-1; maybe TRBD1 (5 bases). V lost 3 bases to trimming and J lost 6 bases, with 18 bases between them. The V gene's germline CDR1 is SGDLS and CDR2 YYNGEE. The CDR3 loop spans 15 amino acids. The CDR3 DNA is TGTGCCAGCAGCGCCTCGGGAGGGACGGGGGCTGAAGCTTTCTTT. Translating gives CASSASGGTGAEAFF.

The V gene is TRBV7-9, the J gene TRBJ2-6, with TRBD2 matching over 9 bases. The CDR3 length is 18 residues. V was pared by 4 bases and J by 0 bases, with 7 bases of the junction left unmatched. In germline, CDR1 is SEHNR, CDR2 FQNEAQ (reference sequence). CDR3 region: CASSYLAGASSGANVLTF. For the CDR3, the DNA is TGTGCCAGCAGCTATTTAGCGGGGGCAAGCTCTGGGGCCAACGTCCTGACTTTC.